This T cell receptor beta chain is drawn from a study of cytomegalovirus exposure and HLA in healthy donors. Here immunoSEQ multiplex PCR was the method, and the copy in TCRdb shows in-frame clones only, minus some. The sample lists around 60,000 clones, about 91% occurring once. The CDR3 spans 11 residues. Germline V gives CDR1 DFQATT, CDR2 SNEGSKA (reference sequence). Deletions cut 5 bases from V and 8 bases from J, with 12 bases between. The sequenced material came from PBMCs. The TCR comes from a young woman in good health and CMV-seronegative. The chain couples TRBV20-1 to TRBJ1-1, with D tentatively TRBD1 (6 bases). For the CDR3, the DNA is TGCAGTGCTCTCCGACAGGCAGAAGCTTTCTTT. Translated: CSALRQAEAFF.